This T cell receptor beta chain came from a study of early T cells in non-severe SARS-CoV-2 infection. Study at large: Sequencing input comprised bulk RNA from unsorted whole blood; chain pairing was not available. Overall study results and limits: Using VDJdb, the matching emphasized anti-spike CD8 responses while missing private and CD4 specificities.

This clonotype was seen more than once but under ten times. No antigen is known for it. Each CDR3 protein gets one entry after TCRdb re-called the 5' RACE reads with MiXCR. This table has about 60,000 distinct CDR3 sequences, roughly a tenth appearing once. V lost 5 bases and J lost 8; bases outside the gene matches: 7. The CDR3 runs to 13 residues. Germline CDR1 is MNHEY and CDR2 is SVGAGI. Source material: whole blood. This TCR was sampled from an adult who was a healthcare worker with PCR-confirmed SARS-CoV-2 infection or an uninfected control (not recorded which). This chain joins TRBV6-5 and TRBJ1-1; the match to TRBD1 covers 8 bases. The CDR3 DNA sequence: TGTGCCAGCAGTCGCCCGGGACAGGTGGAAGCTTTCTTT. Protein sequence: CASSRPGQVEAFF.